This TCR beta chain was identified in a study of blood T cell repertoires in COVID-19. Germline assignment: CDR1 SGHRS and CDR2 YFSETQ. The V end lost 0 bases, the J end lost 6 bases, and 11 bases lay between the germline ends. This CDR3 is built from 14 residues. The method was immunoSEQ multiplex PCR; TCRdb's version includes in-frame clones alone and lacks a portion of them. The table lists 140,000 to 150,000 clones, around 87% of them singletons, with 0.95% to 1.5% in the top ten. This clonotype was obtained from a young woman with acute COVID-19. The rearrangement uses TRBV5-1 and TRBJ2-3; TRBD1 might be the D (5 bases). Sequenced input: PBMCs or T cells enriched from blood (not recorded which). Here the CDR3 reads CASSLGQISDTQYF. The CDR3 DNA reads as TGCGCCAGCAGCTTGGGACAGATTTCCGATACGCAGTATTTT.